The source of this T cell receptor beta chain is a study of cytomegalovirus exposure and HLA in healthy donors. Whole-study context: The same platform as the roughly 700 first-cohort repertoires was used for the 120 validation repertoires, a later analysis reported. Notes on the study in general: A few CMV-associated chains were confirmed in vitro to be specific for CMV antigens. The study labeled roughly 160 TCR beta chains cytomegalovirus-associated. Reports showed the classifier diagnosing cytomegalovirus status with high specificity and sensitivity.

On this clone itself: Its antigen is unidentified.

Sequenced by immunoSEQ multiplex PCR; TCRdb stores in-frame clones only, minus some. The sample shows fewer than 120,000 clones, 85% to 90% of them seen only once. The sample consisted of PBMCs. The clonotype comes from a woman aged 25-40 years in good health and CMV-seropositive.

The CDR3 DNA reads as TGCGCCAGCAGCCGACTAGCGGGGGTCGCGAACACCGGGGAGCTGTTTTTT. This sequence encodes CASSRLAGVANTGELFF. V usage is TRBV5-1 and J usage is TRBJ2-2; 12 nucleotides agree with TRBD2. Germline lookup yields CDR1 SGHRS and CDR2 YFSETQ. This CDR3 has 17 amino acids. Trimming took 4 bases from V and 0 from J; bases not matched to a gene: 4.